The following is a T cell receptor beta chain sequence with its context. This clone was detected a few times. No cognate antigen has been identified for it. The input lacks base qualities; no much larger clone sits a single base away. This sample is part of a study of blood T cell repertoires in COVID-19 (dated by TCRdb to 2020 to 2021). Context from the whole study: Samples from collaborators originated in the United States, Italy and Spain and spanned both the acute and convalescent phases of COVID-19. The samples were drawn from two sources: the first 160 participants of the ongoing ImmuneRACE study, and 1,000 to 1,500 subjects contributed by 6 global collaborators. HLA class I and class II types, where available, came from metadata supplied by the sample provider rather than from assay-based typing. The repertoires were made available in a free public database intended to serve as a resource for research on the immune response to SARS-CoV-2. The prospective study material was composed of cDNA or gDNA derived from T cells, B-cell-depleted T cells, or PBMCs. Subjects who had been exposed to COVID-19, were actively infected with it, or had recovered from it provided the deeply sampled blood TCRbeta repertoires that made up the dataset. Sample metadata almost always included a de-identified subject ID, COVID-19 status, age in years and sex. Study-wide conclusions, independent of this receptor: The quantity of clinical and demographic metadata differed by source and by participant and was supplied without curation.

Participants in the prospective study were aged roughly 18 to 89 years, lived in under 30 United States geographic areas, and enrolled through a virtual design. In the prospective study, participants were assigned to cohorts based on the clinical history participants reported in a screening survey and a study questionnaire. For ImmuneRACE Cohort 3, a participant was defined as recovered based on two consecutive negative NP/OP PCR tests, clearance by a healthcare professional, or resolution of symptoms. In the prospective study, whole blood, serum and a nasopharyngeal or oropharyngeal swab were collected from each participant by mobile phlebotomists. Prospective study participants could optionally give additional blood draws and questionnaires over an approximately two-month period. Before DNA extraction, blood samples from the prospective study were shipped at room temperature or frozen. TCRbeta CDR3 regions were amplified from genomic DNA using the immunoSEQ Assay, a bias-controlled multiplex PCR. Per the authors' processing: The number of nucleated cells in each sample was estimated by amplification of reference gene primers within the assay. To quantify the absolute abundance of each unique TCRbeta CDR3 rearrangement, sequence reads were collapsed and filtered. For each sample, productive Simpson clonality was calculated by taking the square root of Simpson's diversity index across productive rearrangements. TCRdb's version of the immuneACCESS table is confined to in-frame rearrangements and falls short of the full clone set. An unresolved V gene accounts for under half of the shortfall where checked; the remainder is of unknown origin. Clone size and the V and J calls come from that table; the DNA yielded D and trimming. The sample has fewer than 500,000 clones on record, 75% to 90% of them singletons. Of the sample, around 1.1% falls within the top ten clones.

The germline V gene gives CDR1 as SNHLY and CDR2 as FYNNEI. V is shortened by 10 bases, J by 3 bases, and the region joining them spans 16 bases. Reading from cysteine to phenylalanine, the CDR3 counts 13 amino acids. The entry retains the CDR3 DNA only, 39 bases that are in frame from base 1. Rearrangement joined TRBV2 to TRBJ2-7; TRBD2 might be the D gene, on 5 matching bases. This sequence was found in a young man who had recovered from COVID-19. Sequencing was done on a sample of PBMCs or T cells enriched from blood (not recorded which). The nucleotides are TGTGCCACTGTGGCGGAGGTAGGCTACGAGCAGTACTTC. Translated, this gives CATVAEVGYEQYF.